This T cell receptor (beta chain) derives from a study of blood T cells in healthy people across ages. Using a J-beta primer mix together with a sample-barcoded 5' primer, a second PCR was run for roughly 7 to 11 cycles. MiXCR, run by TCRdb on the 5' RACE reads, gives a single entry per CDR3 protein. The sample has approximately 810,000 distinct CDR3 sequences; about 34% are singletons. In this sample, this clonotype turned up many times. The antigen remains undetermined. Study conclusions and caveats: Unsorted PBMC material precluded a definitive naive versus antigen-experienced comparison.

The sample was blood. This TCR was sampled from a man aged 18 to 35 in good health.

CDR3 sequence: CASRLARTSYNEQFF. The DNA for the CDR3 is TGCGCCAGCAGGCTGGCTCGAACCTCCTACAATGAGCAGTTCTTC. J is TRBJ2-1 and V is TRBV5-1; no firm D call. This CDR3 comprises 15 residues. The V gene's germline CDR1 is SGHRS and CDR2 YFSETQ. V was cut by 5 bases and J by 0 bases, with 12 bases left in between. Filled out from reference TRBV5-1 and TRBJ2-1, the complete variable domain reads KAGVTQTPRYLIKTRGQQVTLSCSPISGHRSVSWYQQTPGQGLQFLFEYFSETQRNKGNFPGRFSGRQFSNSRSEMNVSTLELGDSALYLCASRLARTSYNEQFFGPGTRLTVL.